The 14 T cell receptor beta chains given below trace back to one sample, sequenced in a study of shared clonotypes between healthy human individuals. CD8 cells classed as naive were CD45RO-negative and positively selected for CCR7, excluding terminally differentiated effector memory CD45RA+ cells. Generated by immunoSEQ multiplex PCR, the TCRdb table keeps only in-frame clones and is missing some. The sample has some 2.1 million clones; 93% are singletons. The sequencing input was naive CD8+ T cells from PBMCs. The source of these receptors is a young man in good health. Some clones in this sample may be carry-over from other donors' samples.

This clone was found once. J is TRBJ2-5 and V is TRBV27; 11 bases map to TRBD2. Per the germline V gene, CDR1 is MNHEY and CDR2 is SMNVEV (reference sequence). Unmatched junction bases numbered 14, after V lost 3 bases and J lost 5 bases. This CDR3 has 18 amino acids. The CDR3 DNA follows: TGTGCCAGCAGTTTGCTAACCCCCACTAGCGGGAGATGGGAGACCCAGTACTTC. Its protein product is CASSLLTPTSGRWETQYF.

The V and J genes are TRBV15 and TRBJ1-5; D is unclear. This CDR3 is built from 15 residues. The V end lost 1 base, the J end lost 5 bases, and 12 bases lay between the germline ends. Germline V gene sequence: CDR1 LNHNV, CDR2 YYDKDF (reference sequence). The CDR3 nucleotides read TGTGCCACCAGCAGAGTTTTTAGGCGGGATCAGCCCCAGCATTTT. This codes for CATSRVFRRDQPQHF.

The V call is TRBV13, the J call TRBJ1-1, with a possible D match to TRBD1 (6 bases). Germline lookup yields CDR1 PRHDT and CDR2 FYEKMQ (reference sequence). This CDR3 contains 15 residues. Deletions cut 5 bases from V and 1 base from J, with 14 bases between. CDR3 protein: CASSEGRGRNTEAFF. The CDR3 bases are TGTGCCAGCAGCGAGGGAAGGGGGAGGAACACTGAAGCTTTCTTT.

The chain employs TRBV5-1 and TRBJ2-7; 9 nucleotides agree with TRBD1. The CDR3 is made up of 14 amino acids. V lost 4 bases and J lost 6; bases outside the gene matches: 8. CDR1 and CDR2 (germline): SGHRS, YFSETQ. As DNA, the CDR3 is TGCGCCAGCAGCCAGACGGGACAGGGTATCGAGCAGTACTTC. Its protein is CASSQTGQGIEQYF.

This sequence joins TRBV27 and TRBJ1-2, with a possible D match to TRBD1 (5 bases). Deletions cut 7 bases from V and 4 bases from J, with 19 bases between. CDR1 MNHEY and CDR2 SMNVEV come from the germline V gene (reference sequence). The CDR3 sequence is 15 residues long. This CDR3 is CASTLSQGLGYGYTF. The CDR3 nucleotides read TGTGCCAGCACCTTATCGCAGGGTCTGGGCTATGGCTACACCTTC.

The chain is built from TRBV7-8 and TRBJ2-5; D assignment may be TRBD1 or TRBD2 (5 bases each). Germline V gene sequence: CDR1 SGHVS, CDR2 FQNEAQ. The CDR3 runs to 16 residues. Between the trimmed V and J ends, which lost 6 bases and 3 bases, there was a span of 20 bases. Here the CDR3 reads CASRLWGVKGEETQYF. The CDR3 coding sequence is TGTGCCAGCAGGCTGTGGGGAGTCAAAGGGGAAGAGACCCAGTACTTC.

V and J are TRBV7-9 and TRBJ1-1, with D unclear. CDR3 length: 14 residues. Germline assignment: CDR1 SEHNR and CDR2 FQNEAQ (reference sequence). The ends were cut back, 5 bases at V and 6 bases at J, with 16 bases in the middle. CDR3: CASSRPMSYAEAFF. CDR3 DNA sequence: TGTGCCAGCAGCCGTCCAATGTCCTACGCTGAAGCTTTCTTT.

V gene TRBV6-5 combines with J gene TRBJ2-7; D gene unclear. The ends were cut back, 6 bases at V and 5 bases at J, with 17 bases in the middle. Germline values: CDR1 MNHEY, CDR2 SVGAGI. The CDR3 runs 14 residues. The CDR3 DNA sequence: TGTGCCAGCAGCCCTTGGCGAGAGCCTAACGAGCAGTACTTC. Amino acids: CASSPWREPNEQYF.

This clone was detected only once. The rearrangement links TRBV9 to TRBJ1-3; a possible D gene is TRBD1 (6 bases). Looked up from germline, CDR1 is SGDLS and CDR2 is YYNGEE. V was pared by 0 bases and J by 4 bases, with 8 bases between. The CDR3 covers 14 residues. In DNA, the CDR3 is TGTGCCAGCAGCGTAGAACAGGGAGGAAACACCATATATTTT. It codes for CASSVEQGGNTIYF.

The gene calls are TRBV7-9 and TRBJ1-2, with 8 bases matching TRBD1. There are 16 residues in the CDR3. Germline CDR1 SEHNR, CDR2 FQNEAQ (reference sequence). V trimming: 0 bases; J trimming: 4 bases; junction bases outside the gene matches: 7. CDR3 sequence: CASSLAPGQGSYGYTF. CDR3 nucleotides: TGTGCCAGCAGCTTAGCGCCCGGACAGGGTAGCTATGGCTACACCTTC.

This sequence joins TRBV4-3 and TRBJ1-2; D is undetermined. Germline V gene data show CDR1 as LGHNA and CDR2 as YSLEER. This CDR3 spans 14 amino acids. The ends were cut back, 2 bases at V and 1 base at J, with 8 bases in the middle. The CDR3, as DNA: TGCGCCAGCAGCCAACACGGGGTTAACTATGGCTACACCTTC. Translated, it gives CASSQHGVNYGYTF.

This clone appeared a single time. The chain employs TRBV5-1 and TRBJ2-2; TRBD1 is a possible D gene (6 bases). The CDR3 runs 13 residues. Germline CDR1 is SGHRS and CDR2 is YFSETQ. V shed 8 bases and J shed 1 base, with 9 bases lying between them. CDR3 loop: CASQGQNTGELFF. The CDR3 nucleotides are TGCGCCAGTCAGGGGCAGAACACCGGGGAGCTGTTTTTT. The full variable domain, completed using reference TRBV5-1 and TRBJ2-2, is KAGVTQTPRYLIKTRGQQVTLSCSPISGHRSVSWYQQTPGQGLQFLFEYFSETQRNKGNFPGRFSGRQFSNSRSEMNVSTLELGDSALYLCASQGQNTGELFFGEGSRLTVL.

The J gene is TRBJ2-7, the V gene TRBV7-8; 7 bases match TRBD2. This CDR3 spans 14 amino acids. Germline assignment: CDR1 SGHVS and CDR2 FQNEAQ. Trimming took 5 bases from V and 0 from J; bases not matched to a gene: 4. CDR3 amino acids: CASSPSGASYEQYF. In DNA form, the CDR3 reads TGTGCCAGCAGCCCTAGCGGAGCCTCCTACGAGCAGTACTTC.

The gene calls are TRBV27 and TRBJ2-3; 8 bases map to TRBD1. J lost 1 base, V lost 5 bases, and 8 bases had no gene match. The CDR3 has 16 residues. Germline V gene lookup returns CDR1 MNHEY and CDR2 SMNVEV (reference sequence). DNA of the CDR3: TGTGCCAGCAGTATAGGGTGGGGACAGGGCACAGATACGCAGTATTTT. This translates into CASSIGWGQGTDTQYF.